This T cell receptor beta chain stems from a study of T cell changes during pregnancy in multiple sclerosis. This CDR3 has 13 amino acids. Trimming removed 6 bases from V and 0 bases from J, with 6 bases in between. Looked up from germline, CDR1 is LNHDA and CDR2 is SQIVND (reference sequence). TCRdb keeps only in-frame clones here, not all; method: immunoSEQ multiplex PCR. The table shows around 60,000 clones, with 93% occurring only once. This TCR was recovered from a female donor with multiple sclerosis, enrolled in a pregnancy study. Sequenced here: peripheral blood, sampled after pregnancy. The rearrangement joins TRBV19 to TRBJ2-1, with unresolved D. The CDR3: CASSPGSYNEQFF. The CDR3 coding sequence is TGTGCCAGTAGCCCGGGCTCCTACAATGAGCAGTTCTTC.